The rows below give T cell receptor beta chains drawn from one sample of a study of blood T cell repertoires in COVID-19. Clones were sequenced by immunoSEQ multiplex PCR, and TCRdb holds only the in-frame ones, with some missing. The sample carries more than 150,000 clones, approximately 88% recorded once. The sample comprised PBMCs or T cells enriched from blood (not recorded which). These receptors came from a woman in her sixties who had recovered from COVID-19. CDR3s include the opening cysteine and the closing phenylalanine or tryptophan. Each record gives: D gene, clone size, J gene, V gene, CDR3 protein, CDR3 DNA. D genes are given only for firm matches. Clone size is given for some rows only: seen once, a few or many times, or a class if the clone is expanded.

D gene: TRBD2; clone size: -; J gene: TRBJ2-1; V gene: TRBV28; CDR3 protein: CASGLAGVGYEQFF; CDR3 DNA: TGTGCCAGCGGACTAGCGGGAGTAGGGTATGAGCAGTTCTTC
D gene: -; clone size: -; J gene: TRBJ1-1; V gene: TRBV29-1; CDR3 protein: CSAPTQNTEAFF; CDR3 DNA: TGCAGCGCCCCGACACAGAACACTGAAGCTTTCTTT
D gene: -; clone size: few; J gene: TRBJ1-3; V gene: TRBV10-1; CDR3 protein: CASSNHGSGNTIYF; CDR3 DNA: TGCGCCAGCAGTAACCACGGTTCTGGAAACACCATATATTTT
D gene: -; clone size: once; J gene: TRBJ2-7; V gene: TRBV2; CDR3 protein: CASSATGHVSSYEQYF; CDR3 DNA: TGTGCCAGCAGCGCCACCGGACACGTTAGCTCCTACGAGCAGTACTTC
D gene: -; clone size: -; J gene: TRBJ1-4; V gene: TRBV7-9; CDR3 protein: CASRSLEDLEKLFF; CDR3 DNA: TGTGCCAGCAGGAGCTTAGAGGACTTGGAAAAACTGTTTTTT
D gene: TRBD2; clone size: few; J gene: TRBJ2-3; V gene: TRBV18; CDR3 protein: CASSQRGPSTDTQYF; CDR3 DNA: TGTGCCAGCTCACAGCGGGGCCCTAGCACAGATACGCAGTATTTT
D gene: TRBD1; clone size: -; J gene: TRBJ2-3; V gene: TRBV9; CDR3 protein: CASSSGQASSTDTQYF; CDR3 DNA: TGTGCCAGCAGTTCAGGACAGGCCTCTAGCACAGATACGCAGTATTTT
D gene: TRBD1; clone size: -; J gene: TRBJ2-7; V gene: TRBV28; CDR3 protein: CASSPFPGQGAPYEQYF; CDR3 DNA: TGTGCCAGCAGTCCCTTCCCCGGACAGGGTGCACCCTACGAGCAGTACTTC
D gene: -; clone size: -; J gene: TRBJ2-1; V gene: TRBV27; CDR3 protein: CASSFLRTADNEQFF; CDR3 DNA: TGTGCCAGCAGTTTCCTCCGGACTGCGGACAATGAGCAGTTCTTC
D gene: TRBD1; clone size: few; J gene: TRBJ1-2; V gene: TRBV3-1/TRBV3-2; CDR3 protein: CASSLRGLQGAYGYTF; CDR3 DNA: TGTGCCAGCAGCCTCAGAGGGTTGCAGGGGGCCTATGGCTACACCTTC
D gene: TRBD2; clone size: -; J gene: TRBJ2-7; V gene: TRBV5-1; CDR3 protein: CASSLRLAGDEQYF; CDR3 DNA: TGCGCCAGCAGCTTACGCCTAGCGGGAGACGAGCAGTACTTC
D gene: -; clone size: -; J gene: TRBJ2-7; V gene: TRBV28; CDR3 protein: CASSSWTALGYEQYF; CDR3 DNA: TGTGCCAGCAGTTCCTGGACAGCGTTGGGCTACGAGCAGTACTTC
D gene: TRBD1; clone size: -; J gene: TRBJ1-5; V gene: TRBV2; CDR3 protein: CASRGQGIGNQPQHF; CDR3 DNA: TGTGCCAGCAGGGGACAGGGAATCGGCAATCAGCCCCAGCATTTT
D gene: TRBD2; clone size: -; J gene: TRBJ2-5; V gene: TRBV18; CDR3 protein: CASSPAGAETQYF; CDR3 DNA: TGTGCCAGCTCACCGGCGGGAGCTGAGACCCAGTACTTC
D gene: TRBD1; clone size: -; J gene: TRBJ1-6; V gene: TRBV18; CDR3 protein: CASSPQGAENNSPLHF; CDR3 DNA: TGTGCCAGCTCACCACAGGGGGCCGAAAATAATTCACCCCTCCACTTT
D gene: TRBD1; clone size: -; J gene: TRBJ1-3; V gene: TRBV9; CDR3 protein: CASSPRQGFNTIYF; CDR3 DNA: TGTGCCAGCAGCCCCCGACAGGGATTTAACACCATATATTTT
D gene: TRBD1; clone size: -; J gene: TRBJ2-5; V gene: TRBV5-1; CDR3 protein: CASSSGQGQTETQYF; CDR3 DNA: TGCGCCAGCAGCTCGGGACAGGGCCAGACAGAGACCCAGTACTTC
D gene: -; clone size: once; J gene: TRBJ1-2; V gene: TRBV7-9; CDR3 protein: CASTRGVNYGYTF; CDR3 DNA: TGTGCCAGCACCCGGGGGGTTAACTATGGCTACACCTTC
D gene: -; clone size: -; J gene: TRBJ2-1; V gene: TRBV2; CDR3 protein: CASHRGYNEQFF; CDR3 DNA: TGTGCCAGCCATCGGGGTTACAATGAGCAGTTCTTC
D gene: -; clone size: -; J gene: TRBJ2-5; V gene: TRBV12-3/TRBV12-4; CDR3 protein: CASSFEFVGTQYF; CDR3 DNA: TGTGCCAGCAGTTTTGAGTTTGTTGGGACCCAGTACTTC
D gene: -; clone size: -; J gene: TRBJ1-3; V gene: TRBV5-1; CDR3 protein: CASSLDGVGNTIYF; CDR3 DNA: TGCGCCAGCAGCTTGGACGGGGTGGGAAACACCATATATTTT
D gene: -; clone size: -; J gene: TRBJ2-7; V gene: TRBV29-1; CDR3 protein: CSVEENRGSYEQYF; CDR3 DNA: TGCAGCGTTGAAGAGAACCGCGGCTCCTACGAGCAGTACTTC
D gene: TRBD2; clone size: -; J gene: TRBJ2-5; V gene: TRBV6-5; CDR3 protein: CASLGGDGETQYF; CDR3 DNA: TGTGCCAGCCTTGGGGGGGACGGGGAGACCCAGTACTTC
D gene: -; clone size: -; J gene: TRBJ2-2; V gene: TRBV4-2; CDR3 protein: CASSQALRNTGELFF; CDR3 DNA: TGTGCCAGCAGCCAAGCTCTGAGAAACACCGGGGAGCTGTTTTTT
D gene: TRBD1; clone size: -; J gene: TRBJ1-3; V gene: TRBV12-3/TRBV12-4; CDR3 protein: CAGLQGPGNTIYF; CDR3 DNA: TGTGCCGGATTACAGGGGCCTGGAAACACCATATATTTT
D gene: -; clone size: -; J gene: TRBJ2-3; V gene: TRBV7-2; CDR3 protein: CASSLGGRERGDTQYF; CDR3 DNA: TGTGCCAGCAGCTTAGGGGGGCGGGAGCGCGGAGATACGCAGTATTTT
D gene: -; clone size: once; J gene: TRBJ2-5; V gene: TRBV28; CDR3 protein: CASSLGQGGLETQYF; CDR3 DNA: TGTGCCAGCAGTTTAGGACAGGGAGGGTTAGAGACCCAGTACTTC
D gene: -; clone size: -; J gene: TRBJ1-2; V gene: TRBV3-1/TRBV3-2; CDR3 protein: CASSQDQGPYGYTF; CDR3 DNA: TGTGCCAGCAGCCAAGATCAGGGCCCCTATGGCTACACCTTC
D gene: TRBD2; clone size: -; J gene: TRBJ2-2; V gene: TRBV7-8; CDR3 protein: CASSSRLAGTGELFF; CDR3 DNA: TGTGCCAGCAGTTCCCGACTAGCGGGGACCGGGGAGCTGTTTTTT
D gene: -; clone size: -; J gene: TRBJ1-6; V gene: TRBV6-1; CDR3 protein: CASSERDPRGSYNSPLHF; CDR3 DNA: TGTGCCAGCAGTGAAAGGGACCCCCGGGGGTCCTATAATTCACCCCTCCACTTT
D gene: -; clone size: -; J gene: TRBJ1-6; V gene: TRBV7-2; CDR3 protein: CASSLRGGASNSPLHF; CDR3 DNA: TGTGCCAGCAGCTTAAGGGGGGGCGCGAGTAATTCACCCCTCCACTTT
D gene: -; clone size: -; J gene: TRBJ2-2; V gene: TRBV9; CDR3 protein: CASSVEEASLAGELFF; CDR3 DNA: TGTGCCAGCAGCGTAGAGGAGGCTTCGCTGGCCGGGGAGCTGTTTTTT
D gene: -; clone size: -; J gene: TRBJ2-1; V gene: TRBV20-1; CDR3 protein: CSARIGGLQFF; CDR3 DNA: TGCAGTGCTAGGATTGGCGGGCTCCAGTTCTTC
D gene: -; clone size: -; J gene: TRBJ1-6; V gene: TRBV7-9; CDR3 protein: CASSQPSRLGSPLHF; CDR3 DNA: TGTGCCAGCAGCCAACCGTCACGACTTGGTTCACCCCTCCACTTT
D gene: TRBD2; clone size: -; J gene: TRBJ2-7; V gene: TRBV6-2/TRBV6-3; CDR3 protein: CASSYVSYGTSGSRTYEQYF; CDR3 DNA: TGTGCCAGCAGTTACGTATCATATGGGACTAGCGGGAGTAGGACCTACGAGCAGTACTTC